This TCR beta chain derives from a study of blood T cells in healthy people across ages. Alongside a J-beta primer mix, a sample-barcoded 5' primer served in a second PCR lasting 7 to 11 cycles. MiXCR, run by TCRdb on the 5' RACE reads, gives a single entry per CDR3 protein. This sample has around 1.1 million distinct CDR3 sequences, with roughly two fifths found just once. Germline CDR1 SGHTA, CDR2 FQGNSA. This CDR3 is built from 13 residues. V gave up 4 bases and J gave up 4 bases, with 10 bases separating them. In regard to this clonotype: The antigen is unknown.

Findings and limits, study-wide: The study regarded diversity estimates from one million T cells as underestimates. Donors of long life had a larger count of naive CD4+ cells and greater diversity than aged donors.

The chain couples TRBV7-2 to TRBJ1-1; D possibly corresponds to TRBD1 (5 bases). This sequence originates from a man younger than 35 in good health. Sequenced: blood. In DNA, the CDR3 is TGTGCCAGCAGCTGGGGCGATGCCACTGAAGCTTTCTTT. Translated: CASSWGDATEAFF.